This T cell receptor beta chain was captured in a study of STAT3 mutations in large granular lymphocyte leukemia. CDR3 length equals 17 residues. Trimming stripped 2 bases from V and 4 bases from J, with 21 bases between. Germline loops: CDR1 SQVTM, CDR2 ANQGSEA. Regarding the study as a whole: Every T-LGLL patient had at least one immunodominant TCRbeta clonotype. Treatment regimens differed across patients between samplings. No sample exists from the first appearance of each clone. Persisting codominant clonotypes may have hidden a small pathogenic clone.

Points on this clone: As yet, its antigen is unknown.

Average productive template count per sample was around 43,000. The method was immunoSEQ multiplex PCR; TCRdb's version includes in-frame clones alone and lacks a portion of them. The table has tens of thousands of clones, around nine tenths seen once. V and J are TRBV29-1 and TRBJ1-5, with D possibly being TRBD1 (6 bases). The sequencing sample was made of PBMCs. This TCR was recovered from a human donor with T large granular lymphocyte leukemia. Some clones in this sample may be carry-over from other donors' samples. The CDR3 nucleotides read TGCAGCGTTGAACCTCAAACGAAGGGGGTCGGAAATCAGCCCCAGCATTTT. It is translated as CSVEPQTKGVGNQPQHF.